Each of the 23 T cell receptor beta chains below was sequenced from the same sample in a study of response to subunit inactivated influenza vaccine. TCRdb analysed the RT-PCR reads with MiXCR anew, one entry per CDR3 protein. The sample has about 160,000 distinct CDR3 sequences, about a tenth seen once; the top ten hold roughly 12%. The input for sequencing was non-naive T cells sorted from PBMCs, taken roughly 48 days after vaccination. Source of these receptors: a man aged 45-65 years who received an inactivated influenza vaccine.

CDR3 in amino acids: CASSVRDRGQVDNQPQHF. The CDR3 nucleotides read TGTGCCAGCAGCGTCCGGGACAGGGGGCAGGTTGACAATCAGCCCCAGCATTTT. V usage is TRBV11-1 and J usage is TRBJ1-5, with 12 bases matching TRBD1. The germline gives CDR1 SGHAT, CDR2 FQDESV (reference sequence). The CDR3 extends over 18 amino acids. J lost 3 bases, V lost 5 bases, and 11 bases had no gene match.

This clonotype was seen only a few times. The V and J genes are TRBV5-1 and TRBJ2-1, with 12 nucleotides matching TRBD2. V dropped 4 bases and J dropped 5; count of bases not matched to a gene: 4. Germline CDR1 SGHRS, CDR2 YFSETQ. This CDR3 has 15 amino acids. CDR3 DNA: TGCGCCAGCAGCGCCCGGACTAGCGGGGACAATGAGCAGTTCTTC. Translated, it gives CASSARTSGDNEQFF.

A word on this clonotype: This may be a read error: a much more frequent sequence differs by one nucleotide. The V gene is TRBV20-1, the J gene TRBJ1-5; 8 bases line up with TRBD1. Per the germline V gene, CDR1 is DFQATT and CDR2 is SNEGSKA (reference sequence). The J segment lost 5 bases and the V segment lost 2 bases, leaving 5 bases of the junction unmatched. CDR3 length equals 14 residues. CDR3 sequence reads: CSARSGQDHQPQHF. The CDR3, as DNA: TGCAGTGCTAGATCGGGACAGGATCATCAGCCCCAGCATTTT.

This clonotype was detected only a few times. The V and J genes are TRBV20-1 and TRBJ1-2, with TRBD1 matching 7 bases. CDR1 and CDR2 from the germline V gene are DFQATT and SNEGSKA (reference sequence). The CDR3 covers 14 residues. V trimming: 0 bases; J trimming: 5 bases; junction bases outside the gene matches: 6. Written as DNA, the CDR3 is TGCAGTGCTAGAGATCCCCGGGACAGTTATGGCTACACCTTC. It codes for CSARDPRDSYGYTF.

V is TRBV27 and J is TRBJ1-1, with TRBD1 as a possible D gene (6 bases). The CDR3 spans 15 residues. Trimming cost V 7 bases and J 6 bases, with 21 bases left between them. Germline values: CDR1 MNHEY, CDR2 SMNVEV (reference sequence). CDR3 region: CASTSWGGAWAEAFF. CDR3 sequence (DNA): TGTGCCAGCACCTCTTGGGGGGGCGCTTGGGCTGAAGCTTTCTTT.

This clonotype was detected a few times. This chain joins TRBV10-2 and TRBJ2-1, with a tentative D call TRBD2 (6 bases). The CDR3 consists of 15 residues. The germline gives CDR1 WSHSY, CDR2 SAAADI. The V end was cut by 6 bases, the J end by 6 bases, with 18 bases between. The CDR3 nucleotides are TGCGCCAGCAGGGCAACCGTGACTAGTACCAATGAGCAGTTCTTC. As protein: CASRATVTSTNEQFF.

In its sample, this clonotype was seen a few times. The V call is TRBV20-1, the J call TRBJ1-2; 8 nucleotides align to TRBD1. Germline V CDR1 and CDR2: DFQATT, SNEGSKA (reference sequence). The trim removed 4 bases at V and 4 bases at J, leaving 8 bases unmatched. This CDR3 is built from 14 residues. CDR3 DNA sequence: TGCAGTGCTACTTCAGGGGGCGTGATCTATGGCTACACCTTC. This translates into CSATSGGVIYGYTF.

This clonotype has just a few counts. The V call is TRBV7-6, the J call TRBJ2-7; possibly TRBD2 for D (6 bases). V gave up 1 base and J gave up 5 bases, with 15 bases separating them. This CDR3 spans 15 amino acids. The germline CDR1 and CDR2 sequences are SGHVS and FNYEAQ. The CDR3 loop is CASSLEGSWRDEQYF. Written as DNA, the CDR3 is TGTGCCAGCAGCTTAGAGGGATCCTGGAGGGACGAGCAGTACTTC.

Many counts were recorded for this clonotype. V usage is TRBV6-6 and J usage is TRBJ2-1; D unclear. The V end was cut by 6 bases, the J end by 3 bases, with 6 bases between. CDR3 length: 12 amino acids. The germline gives CDR1 MNHNY, CDR2 SVGAGI (reference sequence). The DNA of the CDR3 is TGTGCCAGCAGCTACGACTACAATGAGCAGTTCTTC. Its translation: CASSYDYNEQFF.

V gene TRBV11-2 combines with J gene TRBJ1-1; D uncertain. The length of the CDR3 is 14 residues. With 3 bases removed from V and 5 bases from J, the gap between germline ends came to 13 bases. Germline V gives CDR1 SGHAT, CDR2 FQNNGV. The CDR3 is CASSFGRTRTEAFF. CDR3 bases: TGTGCCAGCAGCTTCGGGCGGACGCGAACTGAAGCTTTCTTT.

This clonotype was recorded many times. The chain joins TRBV12-3 or TRBV12-4 to TRBJ1-2, with a possible D match to TRBD1 (5 bases). The length of the CDR3 is 13 residues. V was clipped by 5 bases and J by 8 bases, with 15 bases between them. The CDR3 bases are TGTGCCAGCAGTACCGGGACGTATTCCGGCTACACCTTC. It translates to CASSTGTYSGYTF.

V usage is TRBV20-1 and J usage is TRBJ2-5; TRBD1 might be the D (5 bases). V lost 1 base, J lost 3 bases, and 12 bases lay in between. This CDR3 region has 14 residues. The germline V gene encodes CDR1 DFQATT and CDR2 SNEGSKA (reference sequence). In DNA form, the CDR3 reads TGCAGTGCTAGAGCTGGGCAGGGTAAAGAGACCCAGTACTTC. It specifies CSARAGQGKETQYF.

The sample holds a few counts of this clonotype. The V gene is TRBV20-1, the J gene TRBJ2-7; 10 bases are a match to TRBD1. Germline-derived CDR1 and CDR2 are DFQATT and SNEGSKA (reference sequence). This CDR3 spans 11 amino acids. J lost 3 bases, V lost 7 bases, and 0 bases had no gene match. Here the CDR3 DNA reads TGCAGTGGGACAGGGGGCTACGAGCAGTACTTC. Amino acid sequence: CSGTGGYEQYF.

This clonotype was detected a few times. Here the CDR3 reads CSAREAVYEQYF. Written as DNA, the CDR3 is TGCAGTGCTAGAGAGGCAGTTTACGAGCAGTACTTC. The V gene is TRBV20-1, the J gene TRBJ2-7, with D uncertain. This CDR3 is 12 amino acids long. Germline CDR1 reads DFQATT; CDR2 reads SNEGSKA (reference sequence). V lost 0 bases and J lost 4, with 7 bases in between.

There are a few counts of this clonotype. V is TRBV7-6 and J is TRBJ2-1; 7 nucleotides agree with TRBD2. The CDR3 runs 17 residues. With V trimmed by 2 bases and J by 0 bases, 7 bases remained unmatched. The germline V gene encodes CDR1 SGHVS and CDR2 FNYEAQ. In DNA form, the CDR3 reads TGTGCCAGCAGCTTACTGGCATCGGGAGGCTCCTACAATGAGCAGTTCTTC. Residues: CASSLLASGGSYNEQFF.

The chain joins TRBV14 to TRBJ1-1, with a possible D match to TRBD1 (5 bases). This CDR3 contains 15 residues. CDR1 SGHDN and CDR2 FVKESK come from the germline V gene. V lost 4 bases and J 4 bases, leaving 16 bases between the germline ends. In nucleotides, the CDR3 is TGTGCCAGCAGCCGACTAGGACACATGAGCACTGAAGCTTTCTTT. Protein product: CASSRLGHMSTEAFF.

This clonotype was counted ten times or more. The rearrangement links TRBV5-8 to TRBJ2-4; D gene uncertain. The CDR3 has 13 amino acids. Trimming took off 0 bases at V and 2 bases at J, with 3 bases between the two ends. The germline gives CDR1 SGHTS, CDR2 YDEGEE. In DNA, the CDR3 is TGTGCCAGCAGCTTGGGAACCAAAAACATTCAGTACTTC. It translates to CASSLGTKNIQYF. The full variable domain, completed using reference TRBV5-8 and TRBJ2-4, is EAGVTQSPTHLIKTRGQQATLRCSPISGHTSVYWYQQALGLGLQFLLWYDEGEERNRGNFPPRFSGRQFPNYSSELNVNALELEDSALYLCASSLGTKNIQYFGAGTRLSVL.

The table lists this clonotype with many counts. The gene calls are TRBV5-1 and TRBJ2-5, with 7 bases that match TRBD1. The CDR3 spans 15 residues. Per germline, CDR1 SGHRS and CDR2 YFSETQ. V lost 3 bases to trimming and J lost 2 bases; unmatched junction nucleotides: 7. In DNA, the CDR3 is TGCGCCAGCAGCTCCGGGACAGCCTTTCAAGAGACCCAGTACTTC. Translation: CASSSGTAFQETQYF.

This clonotype appeared many times. This chain uses TRBV5-1 with TRBJ2-6; no definite D call. CDR1 is SGHRS, CDR2 YFSETQ, per germline. This CDR3 has 13 residues. Trimming cost V 4 bases and J 2 bases, with 4 bases left between them. CDR3 DNA sequence: TGCGCCAGCAGCCCCCCTGGGGCCAACGTCCTGACTTTC. Translated: CASSPPGANVLTF.

This clonotype was counted at least ten times. This chain connects TRBV7-2 to TRBJ2-1, with TRBD1 matching 8 bases. The junction had 8 bases not matched to a gene; V was cut back by 4 bases and J by 12 bases. The CDR3 contains 13 residues. The germline CDR1 and CDR2 sequences are SGHTA and FQGNSA. The CDR3 spells CASSSNWGTGQFF. The CDR3 region has the DNA TGTGCCAGCAGCTCCAATTGGGGGACAGGGCAGTTCTTC. Complete variable domain (other parts from reference TRBV7-2 and TRBJ2-1): GAGVSQSPSNKVTEKGKDVELRCDPISGHTALYWYRQSLGQGLEFLIYFQGNSAPDKSGLPSDRFSAERTGGSVSTLTIQRTQQEDSAVYLCASSSNWGTGQFFGPGTRLTVL.

V is TRBV11-2 and J is TRBJ1-1; the match to TRBD1 covers 7 bases. This CDR3 contains 13 residues. Germline CDR1 is SGHAT and CDR2 is FQNNGV. Losses at the gene ends were 0 bases for V and 11 bases for J; bases not matched to a gene: 6. CDR3 DNA sequence: TGTGCCAGCAGCTTAGAAGGGGGCTCCGGCGCTTTCTTT. Protein: CASSLEGGSGAFF.

This clonotype was detected ten times or more. The chain couples TRBV20-1 to TRBJ1-1; TRBD1 aligns across 8 bases. From germline, CDR1 is DFQATT and CDR2 SNEGSKA (reference sequence). The CDR3 is made up of 11 amino acids. V dropped 3 bases and J dropped 11; count of bases not matched to a gene: 5. The CDR3 protein is CSASLDRVAFF. CDR3 sequence (DNA): TGCAGTGCTAGCCTGGACAGGGTTGCTTTCTTT.

This chain links TRBV11-2 with TRBJ2-5; 7 bases map to TRBD1. This CDR3 is 15 amino acids long. In germline, CDR1 is SGHAT, CDR2 FQNNGV. With 5 bases clipped from V and 7 bases from J, the junction kept 13 bases outside the gene matches. The CDR3 DNA reads as TGTGCCAGCAGCCCTCGCCGACAGGGCCCAGGGACCCAGTACTTC. It specifies CASSPRRQGPGTQYF.